A selection of T cell receptor beta chains follows, all from one sample in a study of blood T cell repertoires in COVID-19. Assay used: immunoSEQ multiplex PCR; TCRdb lists only in-frame clones, some missing. The sample carries over 200,000 clones, 80% to 90% recorded once. Sequenced input: peripheral blood. The receptors shown here come from a man between 40 and 49 years old with acute or convalescent COVID-19. Each CDR3 is given with its conserved first and last residue.

TRBV6-5	TRBJ2-3	CASSYLGQATDTQYF
TRBV18	TRBJ1-5	CASSPAGGNQPQHF
TRBV28	TRBJ1-5	CASSAGQGRQPQHF
TRBV29-1	TRBJ2-7	CSVDGGQTEQYF
TRBV18	TRBJ2-3	CASSPRSYVAGEADTQYF
TRBV5-4	TRBJ1-1	CASSWGHLNTEAFF
TRBV10-3	TRBJ2-5	CASSGGQETQYF
TRBV27	TRBJ2-7	CASSLVRMSYEQYF
TRBV19	TRBJ1-4	CASSIGTDNEKLFF
TRBV27	TRBJ1-5	CASSLVGWGAGSNQPQHF
TRBV7-9	TRBJ2-1	CASISGPGGNEQFF
TRBV6-1	TRBJ1-6	CASSEAPGSPLHF
TRBV20-1	TRBJ2-7	CSASSPGGEWDEQYF
TRBV6-5	TRBJ1-5	CASWDRDQPQHF
TRBV6-5	TRBJ2-7	CASSRGSPTNEQYF
TRBV19	TRBJ1-1	CATNPGQRIELNTEAFF
TRBV30	TRBJ2-7	CAWSSGPEQYF
TRBV19	TRBJ1-1	CASSIPGQGGSTEAFF
TRBV30	TRBJ1-6	CAWSAGTGQSPLHF
TRBV7-9	TRBJ1-2	CASRPTGGDYGYTF
TRBV11-2	TRBJ2-7	CASSSETGGGDEQYF
TRBV7-2	TRBJ1-2	CASSLGGQAYGYTF
TRBV27	TRBJ1-4	CASSQASNANEKLFF
TRBV6-5	TRBJ1-1	CASSSKFRVGTEAFF
TRBV5-4	TRBJ2-7	CASSLLGQGYYEQYF
TRBV28	TRBJ1-5	CASSRGHYSNQPQHF
TRBV30	TRBJ2-1	CAWRNHVQGYNEQFF
TRBV7-2	TRBJ2-7	CASSPLGTLFYEQYF
TRBV28	TRBJ1-5	CASSPRDSSSQPQHF
TRBV9	TRBJ1-2	CASSLGDRVGPDGYTF
TRBV2	TRBJ2-3	CASSAGTRVFTDTQYF